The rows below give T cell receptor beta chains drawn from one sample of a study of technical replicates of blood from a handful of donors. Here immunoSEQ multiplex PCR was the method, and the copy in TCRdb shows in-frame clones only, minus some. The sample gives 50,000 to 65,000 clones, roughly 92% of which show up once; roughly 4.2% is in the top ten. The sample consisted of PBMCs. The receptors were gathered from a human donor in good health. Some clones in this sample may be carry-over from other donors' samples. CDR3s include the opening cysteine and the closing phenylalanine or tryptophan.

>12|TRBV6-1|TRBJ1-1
CASRDLTGASFF
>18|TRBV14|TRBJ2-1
CASSQDPIGAKSYNEQFF
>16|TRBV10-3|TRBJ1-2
CAISESHRGLNYGYTF
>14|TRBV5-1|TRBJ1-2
CASSSGGSNYGYTF
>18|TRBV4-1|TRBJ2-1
CASSQDRSSGLSYNEQFF
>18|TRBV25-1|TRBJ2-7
CASAKYETSGGAVEEQYF
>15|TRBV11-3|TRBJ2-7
CASSLGTGTAYEQYF
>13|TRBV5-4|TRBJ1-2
CASSDPGSGFCTF
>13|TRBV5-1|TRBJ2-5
CASSVGTAETQYF
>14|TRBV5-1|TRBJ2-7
CASSLWDRGYEQYF
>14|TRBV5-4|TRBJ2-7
CASSFTSGSYEQYF
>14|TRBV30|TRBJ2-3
CAWSLGGAADTQYF
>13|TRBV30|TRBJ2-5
CAGDRPLQETQYF
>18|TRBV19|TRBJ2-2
CASTSGLAGGYNTGELFF
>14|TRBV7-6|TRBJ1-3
CASSPGPGINTIYF
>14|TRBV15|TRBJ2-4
CATSPGTGEGIQYF
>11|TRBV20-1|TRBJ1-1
CSAQVNTEAFF
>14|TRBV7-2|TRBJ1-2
CASSLDGMNYGYTF
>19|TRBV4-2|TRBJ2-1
CASSQVLRGGRSSYNEQFF
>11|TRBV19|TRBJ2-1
CASSVYNEQFF
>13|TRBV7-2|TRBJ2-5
CASSRDRQETQYF
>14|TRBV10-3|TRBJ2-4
CAISEPGTGNIQYF
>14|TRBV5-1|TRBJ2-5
CASSRGTGQETQYF
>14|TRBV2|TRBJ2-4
CASSSQGAKNIQYF
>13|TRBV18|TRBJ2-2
CASLAQATGELFF
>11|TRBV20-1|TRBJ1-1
CSARREGEAFF
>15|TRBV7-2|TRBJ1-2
CASSQRGPANYGYTF
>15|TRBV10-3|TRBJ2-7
CAISAVAGVSYEQYF